Listed here are 8 T cell receptor beta chains from one sample, sequenced in a study of shared clonotypes between healthy human individuals (dated by TCRdb to 2019 to 2021). The library was produced with the immunoSEQ multiplex PCR assay. TCRdb mirrors the immuneACCESS table, restricted to in-frame sequences. Some clones are absent from its copies; in checked studies, under half trace to an unresolved V gene, and the reason for the others is unknown. The sample table lists about 490,000 clones, roughly 80% of them with a count of one. In total, the top ten clones hold over 9.5% of the sample. The sequenced material came from PBMCs. The origin of the receptors is a woman between 35 and 50 years old in good health. Some clones in this sample may be carry-over from other donors' samples.

The J gene is TRBJ1-5, the V gene TRBV15; TRBD1 might be the D (5 bases). The V end was cut by 4 bases, the J end by 5 bases, with 18 bases between. The CDR3 is 16 residues long. Germline lookup yields CDR1 LNHNV and CDR2 YYDKDF (reference sequence). This chain's CDR3 is CATSMPGTRGDQPQHF. In DNA form, the CDR3 reads TGTGCCACCAGCATGCCCGGGACGCGGGGGGATCAGCCCCAGCATTTT.

The DNA for the CDR3 is TGTGCCAGCAGTGAAGTGAGTCAGGGTCAGCCCCAGCATTTT. Protein product: CASSEVSQGQPQHF. The chain has TRBV2 and TRBJ1-5, with a tentative D call TRBD1 (5 bases). CDR1 and CDR2 (germline): SNHLY, FYNNEI. V was shortened by 1 base and J by 6 bases, with 10 bases between the two germline ends. This CDR3 spans 14 amino acids.

The chain is built from TRBV5-1 and TRBJ1-4, with D tentatively TRBD1 (6 bases). Germline loops: CDR1 SGHRS, CDR2 YFSETQ. This CDR3 has 15 amino acids. V lost 0 bases, J lost 6 bases, and 12 bases lay in between. CDR3 DNA: TGCGCCAGCAGCTTGGAGGGCAGGGGCCATGAAAAACTGTTTTTT. It is translated as CASSLEGRGHEKLFF.

This clone has a single count. A much larger clone sits a single nucleotide away, making a read error possible. Here the CDR3 omits its conserved ending phenylalanine or tryptophan, so a read error is the likely source. The rearrangement links TRBV5-4 to TRBJ2-7, with D tentatively TRBD1 (6 bases). The V gene's germline CDR1 is SGHNT and CDR2 YYREEE (reference sequence). CDR3 length: 14 amino acids. V lost 4 bases, J lost 7 bases, and 18 bases lay in between. The CDR3 DNA is TGTGCCAGCAGCCCCTCGCAGGGGTCAGGAGAGCAGTACTTA. As protein: CASSPSQGSGEQYL.

The chain joins TRBV27 to TRBJ2-1, with 8 bases aligning to TRBD1. The V and J ends lost 2 bases and 9 bases, in that order; junction bases with no gene match: 9. CDR3 length: 15 residues. Germline CDR1 reads MNHEY; CDR2 reads SMNVEV (reference sequence). CDR3 DNA sequence: TGTGCCAGCAGTTTAGCCCCCGGGACAGGTGTTGAGCAGTTCTTC. Translation gives CASSLAPGTGVEQFF.

Notes on this clone: The sample holds other DNA sequences that translate to the same CDR3. The rearrangement joins TRBV15 to TRBJ2-2; no reliable D call. The CDR3 runs to 14 residues. V lost 0 bases, J lost 1 base, and 3 bases lay in between. Germline loops: CDR1 LNHNV, CDR2 YYDKDF (reference sequence). This CDR3 is CATSRDKNTGELFF. The DNA of the CDR3 is TGTGCCACCAGCAGAGATAAGAACACCGGGGAGCTGTTTTTT. Supplemented by reference TRBV15 and TRBJ2-2, the full variable domain reads DAMVIQNPRYQVTQFGKPVTLSCSQTLNHNVMYWYQQKSSQAPKLLFHYYDKDFNNEADTPDNFQSRRPNTSFCFLDIRSPGLGDTAMYLCATSRDKNTGELFFGEGSRLTVL.

V usage is TRBV5-1 and J usage is TRBJ2-5; D is unclear. The CDR3 runs to 12 residues. CDR1 and CDR2 from the germline V gene are SGHRS and YFSETQ. Trimming cost V 4 bases and J 5 bases, with 9 bases left between them. The CDR3 sequence is CASSKDGETQYF. DNA for the CDR3: TGCGCCAGCAGCAAGGATGGCGAGACCCAGTACTTC.

With respect to this clone: With a far larger clone one base away, a read error is the likely cause. The chain carries TRBV6-5 and TRBJ1-2, with 8 bases matching TRBD1. In germline, CDR1 is MNHEY, CDR2 SVGAGI. The CDR3 spans 15 residues. CDR3 DNA: TGTGCCAGCAATTACGCAGGGGGCGAGAACTATGGCTACACCTTC. Translation gives CASNYAGGENYGYTF.